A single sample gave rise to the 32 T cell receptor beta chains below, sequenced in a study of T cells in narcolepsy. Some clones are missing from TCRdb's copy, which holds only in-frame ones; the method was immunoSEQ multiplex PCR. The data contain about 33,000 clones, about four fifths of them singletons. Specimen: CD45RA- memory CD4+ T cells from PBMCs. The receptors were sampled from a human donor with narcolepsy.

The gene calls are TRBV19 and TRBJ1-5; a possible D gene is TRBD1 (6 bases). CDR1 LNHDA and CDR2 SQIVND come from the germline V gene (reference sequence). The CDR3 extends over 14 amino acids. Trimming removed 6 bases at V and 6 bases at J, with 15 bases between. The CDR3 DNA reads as TGTGCCAGTAGCCACGGGGGCTTTGGTCAGCCCCAGCATTTT. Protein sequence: CASSHGGFGQPQHF. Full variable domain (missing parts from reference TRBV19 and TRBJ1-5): DGGITQSPKYLFRKEGQNVTLSCEQNLNHDAMYWYRQDPGQGLRLIYYSQIVNDFQKGDIAEGYSVSREKKESFPLTVTSAQKNPTAFYLCASSHGGFGQPQHFGDGTRLSIL.

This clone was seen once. The CDR3 region has the DNA TGTGCCAGCAGTGACGGGGGGGCCCACAATGAGCAGTTCTTC. This encodes CASSDGGAHNEQFF. The chain is built from TRBV7-2 and TRBJ2-1; 8 nucleotides align to TRBD2. Trimming took 6 bases from V and 5 from J; bases not matched to a gene: 6. The CDR3 contains 14 residues. From germline, CDR1 is SGHTA and CDR2 FQGNSA. Variable domain in full (rest from reference TRBV7-2 and TRBJ2-1): GAGVSQSPSNKVTEKGKDVELRCDPISGHTALYWYRQSLGQGLEFLIYFQGNSAPDKSGLPSDRFSAERTGGSVSTLTIQRTQQEDSAVYLCASSDGGAHNEQFFGPGTRLTVL.

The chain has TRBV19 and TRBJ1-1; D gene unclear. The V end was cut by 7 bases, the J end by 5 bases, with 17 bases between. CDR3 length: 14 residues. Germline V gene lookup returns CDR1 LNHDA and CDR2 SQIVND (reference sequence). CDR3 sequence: CASIKDFGETEAFF. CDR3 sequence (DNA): TGTGCCAGTATTAAAGACTTTGGGGAGACTGAAGCTTTCTTT. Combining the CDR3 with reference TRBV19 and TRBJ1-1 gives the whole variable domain DGGITQSPKYLFRKEGQNVTLSCEQNLNHDAMYWYRQDPGQGLRLIYYSQIVNDFQKGDIAEGYSVSREKKESFPLTVTSAQKNPTAFYLCASIKDFGETEAFFGQGTRLTVV.

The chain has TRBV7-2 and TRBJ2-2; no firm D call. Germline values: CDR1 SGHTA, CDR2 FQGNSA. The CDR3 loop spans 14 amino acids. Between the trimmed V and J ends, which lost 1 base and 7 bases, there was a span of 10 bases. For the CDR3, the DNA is TGTGCCAGCAGCTTAGGATACACGGACGGGGAGCTGTTTTTT. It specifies CASSLGYTDGELFF.

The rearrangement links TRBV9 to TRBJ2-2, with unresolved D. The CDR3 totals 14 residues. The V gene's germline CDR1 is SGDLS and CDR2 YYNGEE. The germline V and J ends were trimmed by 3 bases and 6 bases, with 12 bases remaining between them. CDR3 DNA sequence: TGTGCCAGCAGCGCTGCAGGAAAAGCCGGGGAGCTGTTTTTT. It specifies CASSAAGKAGELFF.

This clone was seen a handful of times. The CDR3 spells CASSLGSSGGRSDTQYF. CDR3 DNA sequence: TGCGCCAGCAGCTTGGGGTCTAGCGGGGGGCGGTCAGATACGCAGTATTTT. This chain links TRBV5-1 with TRBJ2-3; 11 bases are shared with TRBD2. Trimming at V came to 0 bases and at J to 4 bases, leaving 7 bases not matched to a gene. CDR1 and CDR2 from the germline V gene are SGHRS and YFSETQ. The CDR3 is 17 residues long.

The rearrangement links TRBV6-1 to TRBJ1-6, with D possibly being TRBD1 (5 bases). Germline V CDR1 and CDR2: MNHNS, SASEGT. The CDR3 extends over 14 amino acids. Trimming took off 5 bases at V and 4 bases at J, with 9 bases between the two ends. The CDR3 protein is CASSSGPYNSPLHF. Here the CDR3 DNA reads TGTGCCAGCAGTTCGGGGCCTTATAATTCACCCCTCCACTTT.

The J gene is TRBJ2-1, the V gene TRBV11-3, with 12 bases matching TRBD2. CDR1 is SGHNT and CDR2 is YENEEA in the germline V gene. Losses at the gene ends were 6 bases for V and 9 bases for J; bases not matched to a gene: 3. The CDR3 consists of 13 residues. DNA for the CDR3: TGTGCCAGCAGGCCTAGCGGGGGGGGTGAGCAGTTCTTC. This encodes CASRPSGGGEQFF.

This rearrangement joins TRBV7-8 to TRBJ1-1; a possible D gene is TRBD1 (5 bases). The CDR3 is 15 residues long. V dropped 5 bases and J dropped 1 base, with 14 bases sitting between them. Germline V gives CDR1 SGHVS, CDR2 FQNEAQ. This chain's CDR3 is CASSIFRERNTEAFF. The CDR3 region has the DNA TGTGCCAGCAGCATATTCAGGGAGAGGAACACTGAAGCTTTCTTT.

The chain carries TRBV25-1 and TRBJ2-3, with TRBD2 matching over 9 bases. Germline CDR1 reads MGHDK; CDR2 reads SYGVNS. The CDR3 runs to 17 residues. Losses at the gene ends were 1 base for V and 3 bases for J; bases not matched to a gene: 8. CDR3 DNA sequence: TGTGCCAGCAGTGAATTAGCCAGCGGGGGGCCTACAGATACGCAGTATTTT. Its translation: CASSELASGGPTDTQYF.

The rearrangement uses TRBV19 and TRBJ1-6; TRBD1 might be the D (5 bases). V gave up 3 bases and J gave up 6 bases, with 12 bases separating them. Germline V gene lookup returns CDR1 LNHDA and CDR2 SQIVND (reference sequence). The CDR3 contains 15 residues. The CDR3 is CASSILGQRNSPLHF. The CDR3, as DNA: TGTGCCAGTAGTATTTTGGGGCAGCGTAATTCACCCCTCCACTTT.

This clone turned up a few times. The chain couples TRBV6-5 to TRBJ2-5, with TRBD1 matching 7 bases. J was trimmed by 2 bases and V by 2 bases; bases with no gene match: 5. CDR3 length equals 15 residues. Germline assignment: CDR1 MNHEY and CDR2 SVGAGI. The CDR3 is CASSYEGARQETQYF. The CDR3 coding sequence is TGTGCCAGCAGTTACGAGGGGGCAAGGCAAGAGACCCAGTACTTC.

The CDR3, as DNA: TGTGCCAGCCCCCTTTCCGAAGAGATCAATGAGCAGTTCTTC. Protein: CASPLSEEINEQFF. The chain recombines TRBV12-1 with TRBJ2-1; TRBD2 reflects the table's D call only, with no check against the DNA. TRBV12-1 is noted as a pseudogene. The CDR3 spans 14 residues.

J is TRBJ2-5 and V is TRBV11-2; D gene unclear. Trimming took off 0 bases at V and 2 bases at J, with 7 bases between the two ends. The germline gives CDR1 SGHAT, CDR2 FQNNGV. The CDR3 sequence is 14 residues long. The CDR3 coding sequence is TGTGCCAGCAGCTTAGATGCCCATCAAGAGACCCAGTACTTC. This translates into CASSLDAHQETQYF.

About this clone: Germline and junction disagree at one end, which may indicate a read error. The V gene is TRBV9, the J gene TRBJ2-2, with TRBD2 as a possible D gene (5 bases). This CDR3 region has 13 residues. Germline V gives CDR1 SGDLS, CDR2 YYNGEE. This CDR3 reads CASSRGYTGELFF. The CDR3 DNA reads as TGTGCCAGCAGCCGGGGATACACTGGGGAGCTGTTTTTT.

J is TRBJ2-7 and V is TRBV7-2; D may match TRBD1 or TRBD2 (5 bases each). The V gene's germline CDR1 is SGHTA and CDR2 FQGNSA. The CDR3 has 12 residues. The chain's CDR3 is CAKVGAIYEQYV. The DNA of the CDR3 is TGTGCTAAGGTCGGGGCTATCTACGAGCAGTACGTC.

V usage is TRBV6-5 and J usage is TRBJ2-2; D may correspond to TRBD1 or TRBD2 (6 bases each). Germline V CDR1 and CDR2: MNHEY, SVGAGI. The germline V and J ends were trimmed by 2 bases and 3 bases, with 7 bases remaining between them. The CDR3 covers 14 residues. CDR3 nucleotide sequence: TGTGCCAGCAGTTACGGGGGGCACACCGGGGAGCTGTTTTTT. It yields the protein CASSYGGHTGELFF.

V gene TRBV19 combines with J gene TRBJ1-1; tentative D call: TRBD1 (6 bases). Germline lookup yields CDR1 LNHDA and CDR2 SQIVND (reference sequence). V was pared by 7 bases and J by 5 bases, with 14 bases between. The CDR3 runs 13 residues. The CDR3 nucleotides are TGTGCCAGTAAAGGGGGGCCGGGGACTGAAGCTTTCTTT. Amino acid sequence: CASKGGPGTEAFF.

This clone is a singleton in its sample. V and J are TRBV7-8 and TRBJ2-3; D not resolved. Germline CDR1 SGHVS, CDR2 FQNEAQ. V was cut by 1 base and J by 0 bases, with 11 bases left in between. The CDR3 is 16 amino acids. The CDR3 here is CASSLGLTTSTDTQYF. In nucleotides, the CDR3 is TGTGCCAGCAGCTTAGGGCTAACCACTAGCACAGATACGCAGTATTTT.

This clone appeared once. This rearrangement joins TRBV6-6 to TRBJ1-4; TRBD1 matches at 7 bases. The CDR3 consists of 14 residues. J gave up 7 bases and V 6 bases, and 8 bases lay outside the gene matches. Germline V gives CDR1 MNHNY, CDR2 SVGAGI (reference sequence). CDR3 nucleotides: TGTGCCAGCAGGCAACAGGGGATAGGTGAAAAACTGTTTTTT. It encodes CASRQQGIGEKLFF.

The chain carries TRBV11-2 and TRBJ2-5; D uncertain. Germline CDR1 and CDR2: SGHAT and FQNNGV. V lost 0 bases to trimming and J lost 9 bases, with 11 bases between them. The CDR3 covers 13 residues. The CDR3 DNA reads TGTGCCAGCAGCTTAGAAACGGATCGAGCCCAGTACTTC. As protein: CASSLETDRAQYF. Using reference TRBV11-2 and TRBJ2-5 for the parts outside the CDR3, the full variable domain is EAGVAQSPRYKIIEKRQSVAFWCNPISGHATLYWYQQILGQGPKLLIQFQNNGVVDDSQLPKDRFSAERLKGVDSTLKIQPAKLEDSAVYLCASSLETDRAQYFGPGTRLLVL.

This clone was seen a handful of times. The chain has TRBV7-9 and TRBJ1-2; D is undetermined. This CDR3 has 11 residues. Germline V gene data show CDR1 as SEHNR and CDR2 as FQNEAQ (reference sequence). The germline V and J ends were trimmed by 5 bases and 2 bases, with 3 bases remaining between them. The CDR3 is CASSQNYGYTF. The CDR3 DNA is TGTGCCAGCAGCCAAAACTATGGCTACACCTTC.

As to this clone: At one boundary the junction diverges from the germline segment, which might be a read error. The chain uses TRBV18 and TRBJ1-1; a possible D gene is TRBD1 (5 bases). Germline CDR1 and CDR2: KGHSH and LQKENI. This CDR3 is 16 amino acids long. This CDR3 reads CASSPLPDSMNTEASF. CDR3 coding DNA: TGTGCCAGCTCACCACTCCCTGACAGTATGAACACTGAAGCTTCCTTT.

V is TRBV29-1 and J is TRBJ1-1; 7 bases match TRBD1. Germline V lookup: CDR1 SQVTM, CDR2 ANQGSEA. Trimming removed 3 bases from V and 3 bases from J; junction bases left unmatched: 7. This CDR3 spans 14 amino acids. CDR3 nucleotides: TGCAGCGTTGAGATATGGACAGGCTACACTGAAGCTTTCTTT. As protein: CSVEIWTGYTEAFF.

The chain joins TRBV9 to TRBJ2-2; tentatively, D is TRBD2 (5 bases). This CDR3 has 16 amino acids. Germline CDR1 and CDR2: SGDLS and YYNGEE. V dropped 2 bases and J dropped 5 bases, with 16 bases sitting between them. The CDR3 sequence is CASSVAGDPSTGELFF. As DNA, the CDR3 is TGTGCCAGCAGCGTCGCGGGCGACCCCAGTACCGGGGAGCTGTTTTTT.

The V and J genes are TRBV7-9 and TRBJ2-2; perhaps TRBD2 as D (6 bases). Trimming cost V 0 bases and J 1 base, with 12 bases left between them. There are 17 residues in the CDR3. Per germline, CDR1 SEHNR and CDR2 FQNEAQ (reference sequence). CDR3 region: CASSLAFAGRNTGELFF. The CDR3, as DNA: TGTGCCAGCAGCTTAGCGTTCGCGGGGAGGAACACCGGGGAGCTGTTTTTT.

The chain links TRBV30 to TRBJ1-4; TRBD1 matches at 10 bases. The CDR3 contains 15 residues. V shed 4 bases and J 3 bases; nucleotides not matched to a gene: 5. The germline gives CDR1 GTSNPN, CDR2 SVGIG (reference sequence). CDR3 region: CAWNGDRGANEKLFF. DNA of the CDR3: TGTGCCTGGAACGGGGACAGGGGAGCTAATGAAAAACTGTTTTTT.

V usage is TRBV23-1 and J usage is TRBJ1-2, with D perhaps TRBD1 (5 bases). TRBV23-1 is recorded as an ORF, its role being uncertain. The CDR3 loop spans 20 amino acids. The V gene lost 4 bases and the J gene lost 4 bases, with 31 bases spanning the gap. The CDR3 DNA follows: TGCGCCAGCAGTCCAGGGAACAGGCAGAGAGAATCCGTCCTCCCCTATGGCTACACCTTC. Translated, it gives CASSPGNRQRESVLPYGYTF.

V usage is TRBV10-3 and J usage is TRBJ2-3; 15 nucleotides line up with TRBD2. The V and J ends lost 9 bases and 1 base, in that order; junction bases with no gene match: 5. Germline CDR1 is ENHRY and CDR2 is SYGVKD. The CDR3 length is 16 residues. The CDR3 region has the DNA TGTGCCATACGACGGACTAGCGGGGGGGGCACAGATACGCAGTATTTT. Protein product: CAIRRTSGGGTDTQYF.

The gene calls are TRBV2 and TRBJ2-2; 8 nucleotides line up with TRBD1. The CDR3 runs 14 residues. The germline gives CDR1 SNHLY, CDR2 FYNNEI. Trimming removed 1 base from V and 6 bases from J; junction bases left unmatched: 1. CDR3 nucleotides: TGTGCCAGCAGTGAAGGCAGGGGGCCCGGGGAGCTGTTTTTT. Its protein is CASSEGRGPGELFF. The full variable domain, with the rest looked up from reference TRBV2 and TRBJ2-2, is EPEVTQTPSHQVTQMGQEVILRCVPISNHLYFYWYRQILGQKVEFLVSFYNNEISEKSEIFDDQFSVERPDGSNFTLKIRSTKLEDSAMYFCASSEGRGPGELFFGEGSRLTVL.

The CDR3 DNA is TGTGCCAGTAAGGCGCCGGGGGCACGCACAGATACGCAGTATTTT. Its protein is CASKAPGARTDTQYF. The genes are TRBV19 and TRBJ2-3; D could derive from TRBD1 or TRBD2 (6 bases each). CDR1 is LNHDA, CDR2 SQIVND, per germline (reference sequence). Trimming pared 7 bases from V and 1 base from J, leaving 15 bases between. The CDR3 runs 15 residues. Filled out from reference TRBV19 and TRBJ2-3, the complete variable domain reads DGGITQSPKYLFRKEGQNVTLSCEQNLNHDAMYWYRQDPGQGLRLIYYSQIVNDFQKGDIAEGYSVSREKKESFPLTVTSAQKNPTAFYLCASKAPGARTDTQYFGPGTRLTVL.

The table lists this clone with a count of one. In DNA form, the CDR3 reads TGCGCCAGCAGCCTCTCGACACTAAACTATGGCTACACCTTC. It is translated as CASSLSTLNYGYTF. The chain couples TRBV5-1 to TRBJ1-2; D unclear. Trimming removed 4 bases from V and 2 bases from J, with 12 bases in between. Germline CDR1 SGHRS, CDR2 YFSETQ. The CDR3 has 14 residues.